The 31 T cell receptor beta chains below all came from one sample that was sequenced in a study of spatial heterogeneity in lung cancer. Study results and caveats: How many expanded intratumoral alpha and beta TCRs were present tracked the tumor mutation count, which was a count of nonsynonymous mutations.

TCRdb reanalysed the 5' RACE reads using MiXCR and keeps one entry per CDR3 protein. The sample consists of about 18,000 distinct CDR3 sequences, about 6.3% of them appearing once. No antigen has been assigned to these receptors. Time point of the sample: sample taken at primary tumor resection. The material sequenced was lung tumor tissue, taken at surgery. All receptors derive from a female donor with early-stage non-small cell lung cancer.

In this sample, this clonotype turned up many times. The chain uses TRBV19 and TRBJ2-7; tentative D call: TRBD2 (6 bases). The CDR3 has 15 amino acids. V was shortened by 5 bases and J by 3 bases, with 17 bases between the two germline ends. Germline-derived CDR1 and CDR2 are LNHDA and SQIVND (reference sequence). CDR3 in amino acids: CASSASGYAYYEQYF. The CDR3 DNA is TGTGCCAGTAGTGCCAGCGGGTATGCTTACTACGAGCAGTACTTC.

Concerning this clonotype: A read error may be the cause here, since a much bigger clone is one base away. The rearrangement uses TRBV4-3 and TRBJ2-2; TRBD2 matches 11 bases. This CDR3 has 15 amino acids. Per germline, CDR1 LGHNA and CDR2 YSLEER. The CDR3 region has the DNA TGCGCCAGCAACCAAACTCTAGCGGGAGGAGGGGAGCTGTTTTTT. Encoded protein: CASNQTLAGGGELFF.

This clonotype was recorded at least ten times. The chain has TRBV5-1 and TRBJ1-1, with no clear D. Per the germline V gene, CDR1 is SGHRS and CDR2 is YFSETQ. The CDR3 has 16 amino acids. Between the trimmed V and J ends, which lost 2 bases and 0 bases, there was a span of 14 bases. CDR3 DNA: TGCGCCAGCAGCTTTACGAAGACAAACATGAACACTGAAGCTTTCTTT. The encoded protein is CASSFTKTNMNTEAFF. Full variable domain (remainder filled in from reference TRBV5-1 and TRBJ1-1): KAGVTQTPRYLIKTRGQQVTLSCSPISGHRSVSWYQQTPGQGLQFLFEYFSETQRNKGNFPGRFSGRQFSNSRSEMNVSTLELGDSALYLCASSFTKTNMNTEAFFGQGTRLTVV.

This clonotype was counted ten times or more. This rearrangement joins TRBV9 to TRBJ2-3; D remains unclear. The CDR3 runs 13 residues. V was pared by 0 bases and J by 2 bases, with 4 bases between. Germline V gene lookup returns CDR1 SGDLS and CDR2 YYNGEE. For the CDR3, the DNA is TGTGCCAGCAGCGTAGCGGACACAGATACGCAGTATTTT. Translating it yields CASSVADTDTQYF.

The rearrangement joins TRBV4-2 to TRBJ1-2, with 7 bases identical to TRBD1. The V and J ends lost 3 bases and 7 bases, in that order; junction bases with no gene match: 11. This CDR3 has 15 residues. Germline V gene lookup returns CDR1 LGHNA and CDR2 YNFKEQ. The CDR3 DNA is TGTGCCAGCAGCCAGGTCCAACAGGGGATCCCTGGCTACACCTTC. It yields the protein CASSQVQQGIPGYTF.

At least ten counts were recorded for this clonotype. The rearrangement links TRBV6-2 or TRBV6-3 to TRBJ2-3; no clear D gene. The germline V and J ends were trimmed by 2 bases and 1 base, with 10 bases remaining between them. This CDR3 spans 15 amino acids. Germline CDR1 and CDR2: MNHEY and SVGEGT. CDR3 protein: CASSYREDGTDTQYF. The CDR3 DNA reads as TGTGCCAGCAGTTACAGAGAGGACGGCACAGATACGCAGTATTTT.

Ten or more counts support this clonotype. V usage is TRBV2 and J usage is TRBJ2-3; possible D gene TRBD1, 6 bases. The V gene lost 6 bases and the J gene lost 2 bases, with 15 bases spanning the gap. The CDR3 has 15 residues. Germline V gene data show CDR1 as SNHLY and CDR2 as FYNNEI. CDR3 sequence reads: CASSPSGGSTDTQYF. The CDR3 DNA is TGTGCCAGCAGCCCCTCTGGGGGCTCCACAGATACGCAGTATTTT.

This clonotype was detected many times. J is TRBJ2-7 and V is TRBV11-2, with D possibly being TRBD1 (6 bases). Trimming took off 5 bases at V and 2 bases at J, with 16 bases between the two ends. Germline V gene data show CDR1 as SGHAT and CDR2 as FQNNGV. The CDR3 consists of 15 residues. This CDR3 is CASSDRTRSPYEQYF. CDR3 coding DNA: TGTGCCAGCAGCGACAGGACCAGATCTCCCTACGAGCAGTACTTC. Complete variable domain (other parts from reference TRBV11-2 and TRBJ2-7): EAGVAQSPRYKIIEKRQSVAFWCNPISGHATLYWYQQILGQGPKLLIQFQNNGVVDDSQLPKDRFSAERLKGVDSTLKIQPAKLEDSAVYLCASSDRTRSPYEQYFGPGTRLTVT.

This clonotype was seen at least ten times. This CDR3 reads CASSQGTGESYGYTF. CDR3 DNA sequence: TGCGCCAGCAGCCAAGGGACAGGGGAATCCTATGGCTACACCTTC. The V gene is TRBV4-3, the J gene TRBJ1-2; 9 bases align to TRBD1. This CDR3 has 15 residues. Germline lookup yields CDR1 LGHNA and CDR2 YSLEER. With V trimmed by 1 base and J by 4 bases, 4 bases remained unmatched.

V is TRBV7-2 and J is TRBJ1-4; no firm D call. CDR3 length equals 13 residues. Looked up from germline, CDR1 is SGHTA and CDR2 is FQGNSA. V lost 5 bases and J lost 5, with 9 bases in between. The CDR3 DNA follows: TGTGCCAGCAGCCGGGCCGTGAATGAAAAACTGTTTTTT. Protein product: CASSRAVNEKLFF.

The table lists this clonotype with a few counts. The chain is built from TRBV23-1 and TRBJ2-3; 8 bases are shared with TRBD2. TRBV23-1 carries the ORF label, with uncertain function. The CDR3 consists of 21 residues. J lost 1 base, V lost 0 bases, and 18 bases had no gene match. CDR3 sequence reads: CASSQSFLNSGAPLCTDTQYF. The CDR3 DNA follows: TGCGCCAGCAGTCAATCCTTTCTCAATAGCGGGGCCCCTCTTTGCACAGATACGCAGTATTTT.

This clonotype was found many times. The chain recombines TRBV28 with TRBJ1-5, with D uncertain. The V end was cut by 3 bases, the J end by 5 bases, with 11 bases between. CDR1 and CDR2 from the germline V gene are MDHEN and SYDVKM. This CDR3 region has 14 residues. The CDR3 DNA is TGTGCCAGCAGTTTGGTGGTAGGTCATCAGCCCCAGCATTTT. Translated: CASSLVVGHQPQHF.

This clonotype was detected ten times or more. CDR3 DNA: TGCAGCGTTGAAGATCAGACTAGCGGGAGTGGTACGCAGTATTTT. The encoded protein is CSVEDQTSGSGTQYF. The rearrangement links TRBV29-1 to TRBJ2-3; 12 bases fit TRBD2. V lost 0 bases and J lost 8; bases outside the gene matches: 6. This CDR3 contains 15 residues. The germline gives CDR1 SQVTM, CDR2 ANQGSEA.

This clonotype was picked up many times. This chain links TRBV19 with TRBJ2-7, with 9 bases lining up with TRBD1. Germline V gene lookup returns CDR1 LNHDA and CDR2 SQIVND (reference sequence). Trimming cost V 5 bases and J 2 bases; bases outside gene matches: 7. The length of the CDR3 is 15 residues. For the CDR3, the DNA is TGTGCCAGTAGTCCCCGAGGGACAGGGACCTACGAGCAGTACTTC. It yields the protein CASSPRGTGTYEQYF.

This clonotype showed up many times. The chain recombines TRBV6-6 with TRBJ1-2; D gene ambiguous. V lost 0 bases, J lost 0 bases, and 11 bases lay in between. CDR1 is MNHNY and CDR2 is SVGAGI in the germline V gene (reference sequence). The CDR3 has 16 residues. In DNA form, the CDR3 reads TGTGCCAGCAGTTACTCGAGGAGTAGTTCTAACTATGGCTACACCTTC. The encoded protein is CASSYSRSSSNYGYTF.

By share of the sample, this clonotype is medium-sized. V gene TRBV5-4 combines with J gene TRBJ2-2, with 7 bases aligning to TRBD2. Germline V lookup: CDR1 SGHNT, CDR2 YYREEE (reference sequence). The CDR3 spans 16 residues. The J segment lost 0 bases and the V segment lost 5 bases, leaving 7 bases of the junction unmatched. CDR3 in DNA: TGTGCCAGCAGTCCGACGGGGGGTGCGAACACCGGGGAGCTGTTTTTT. Encoded protein: CASSPTGGANTGELFF. The entire variable domain, with the rest obtained from reference TRBV5-4 and TRBJ2-2, is as follows: ETGVTQSPTHLIKTRGQQVTLRCSSQSGHNTVSWYQQALGQGPQFIFQYYREEENGRGNFPPRFSGLQFPNYSSELNVNALELDDSALYLCASSPTGGANTGELFFGEGSRLTVL.

The sample holds many counts of this clonotype. This chain links TRBV20-1 with TRBJ2-2; 9 bases agree with TRBD2. There are 13 residues in the CDR3. CDR1 DFQATT and CDR2 SNEGSKA come from the germline V gene (reference sequence). CDR3 DNA: TGCCTTGCGGGAGGGGGGAACACCGGGGAGCTGTTTTTT. It is translated as CLAGGGNTGELFF.

This clonotype was recorded at least ten times. The V and J genes are TRBV30 and TRBJ2-2, with TRBD1 as a possible D gene (5 bases). V lost 4 bases and J lost 0, with 12 bases in between. The CDR3 covers 15 residues. Germline V gene data show CDR1 as GTSNPN and CDR2 as SVGIG (reference sequence). The CDR3 region is CAWNLDNSNTGELFF. Here the CDR3 DNA reads TGTGCCTGGAATCTGGACAACTCGAACACCGGGGAGCTGTTTTTT.

The sample holds many counts of this clonotype. V usage is TRBV6-5 and J usage is TRBJ1-5; the match to TRBD1 covers 7 bases. The V gene's germline CDR1 is MNHEY and CDR2 SVGAGI. The CDR3 extends over 11 amino acids. This chain's CDR3 is CATGVRQPQHF. The CDR3 DNA reads TGTGCTACAGGGGTTCGGCAGCCCCAGCATTTT.

This clonotype was picked up many times. The V call is TRBV5-4, the J call TRBJ2-5; 15 nucleotides agree with TRBD2. J lost 7 bases, V lost 4 bases, and 8 bases had no gene match. This CDR3 comprises 16 residues. Germline V CDR1 and CDR2: SGHNT, YYREEE (reference sequence). CDR3 coding DNA: TGTGCCAGCAGCCCCAGGACTAGCGGGGGGGGTGGGACCCAGTACTTC. Its translation is CASSPRTSGGGGTQYF.

This clonotype was found many times. The rearrangement uses TRBV16 and TRBJ2-1; TRBD2 is a possible D gene (6 bases). There are 15 residues in the CDR3. Germline loops: CDR1 KGHSY, CDR2 FQNENV. With 2 bases removed from V and 2 bases from J, the gap between germline ends came to 10 bases. DNA of the CDR3: TGTGCCAGCAGCCAACAGGCGGGACCCTACAATGAGCAGTTCTTC. Protein: CASSQQAGPYNEQFF.

This clonotype was detected many times. V and J are TRBV28 and TRBJ1-2; 10 bases map to TRBD1. The CDR3 runs to 13 residues. V shed 6 bases and J 6 bases; nucleotides not matched to a gene: 4. CDR1 is MDHEN, CDR2 SYDVKM, per germline. The CDR3 region has the DNA TGTGCCAGCAGGGACAGGGGGGCGGATGGCTACACCTTC. Protein: CASRDRGADGYTF.

This clonotype is labeled medium-sized (0.01 to 0.1%). J is TRBJ2-3 and V is TRBV28; D is possibly TRBD1 (5 bases). V lost 6 bases, J lost 4 bases, and 11 bases lay in between. CDR1 and CDR2 (germline): MDHEN, SYDVKM. This CDR3 spans 13 amino acids. CDR3 amino acids: CASRRQGADTQYF. The CDR3 coding sequence is TGTGCCAGCAGAAGGCAGGGCGCAGATACGCAGTATTTT.

This clonotype was counted at least ten times. The chain links TRBV20-1 to TRBJ2-1; D unclear. The ends were cut back, 3 bases at V and 4 bases at J, with 13 bases in the middle. CDR1 and CDR2 from the germline V gene are DFQATT and SNEGSKA (reference sequence). The CDR3 totals 14 residues. As DNA, the CDR3 is TGCAGTGCTAGGAACTGGAGAAGTTACAATGAGCAGTTCTTC. Amino acid sequence: CSARNWRSYNEQFF.

The chain uses TRBV6-1 and TRBJ1-6; D ambiguous. CDR3 length equals 14 residues. Between the trimmed V and J ends, which lost 7 bases and 7 bases, there was a span of 14 bases. The germline V gene encodes CDR1 MNHNS and CDR2 SASEGT. The CDR3 bases are TGTGCCAGCACCTTACAGCGATCGAATTCACCCCTCCACTTT. Amino acids: CASTLQRSNSPLHF.

The chain uses TRBV28 and TRBJ2-6; D not resolved. Germline V gene lookup returns CDR1 MDHEN and CDR2 SYDVKM. Trimming shortened V by 8 bases and J by 0 bases, and 14 bases separated the two germline ends. The CDR3 runs to 16 residues. The CDR3 here is CASFTAGASGANVLTF. The CDR3 nucleotides are TGTGCCAGCTTTACGGCCGGAGCCTCTGGGGCCAACGTCCTGACTTTC. Based on the CDR3 plus reference TRBV28 and TRBJ2-6, the full variable domain is DVKVTQSSRYLVKRTGEKVFLECVQDMDHENMFWYRQDPGLGLRLIYFSYDVKMKEKGDIPEGYSVSREKKERFSLILESASTNQTSMYLCASFTAGASGANVLTFGAGSRLTVL.

This clonotype was detected many times. The J gene is TRBJ2-2, the V gene TRBV20-1; 9 nucleotides match TRBD2. The CDR3 has 15 amino acids. Germline-derived CDR1 and CDR2 are DFQATT and SNEGSKA (reference sequence). Unmatched junction bases numbered 4, after V lost 2 bases and J lost 3 bases. Written as DNA, the CDR3 is TGCAGTGCTAGACCCCGCGGGAGGGACACCGGGGAGCTGTTTTTT. It translates to CSARPRGRDTGELFF.

This clonotype was seen at least ten times. V and J are TRBV7-2 and TRBJ1-1, with D possibly being TRBD1 (6 bases). The CDR3 is 12 amino acids. With 8 bases removed from V and 4 bases from J, the gap between germline ends came to 11 bases. The germline CDR1 and CDR2 sequences are SGHTA and FQGNSA. Here the CDR3 DNA reads TGTGCCAGCCGCAGGGGATCCACTGAAGCTTTCTTT. Protein sequence: CASRRGSTEAFF.

This clonotype was detected many times. The rearrangement joins TRBV18 to TRBJ2-5, with D possibly being TRBD2 (6 bases). Germline V gene data show CDR1 as KGHSH and CDR2 as LQKENI. Trimming shortened V by 5 bases and J by 5 bases, and 15 bases separated the two germline ends. The CDR3 loop spans 14 amino acids. In nucleotides, the CDR3 is TGTGCCAGCTCATCGGGACTGAGTTCGGAGACCCAGTACTTC. This codes for CASSSGLSSETQYF.

This clonotype is labeled as medium-sized. The chain employs TRBV29-1 and TRBJ2-5; D unclear. The germline gives CDR1 SQVTM, CDR2 ANQGSEA. V was pared by 4 bases and J by 11 bases, with 14 bases between. The CDR3 has 11 amino acids. As DNA, the CDR3 is TGCAGCGTTGGGGAATTCGACACACAGTACTTC. Translated, it gives CSVGEFDTQYF.

The sample holds many counts of this clonotype. The chain uses TRBV28 and TRBJ1-1; D is undetermined. Trimming removed 3 bases from V and 7 bases from J, with 6 bases in between. CDR1 is MDHEN and CDR2 is SYDVKM in the germline V gene. The CDR3 has 11 amino acids. The CDR3: CASSFQGEAFF. In DNA form, the CDR3 reads TGTGCCAGCAGTTTCCAAGGTGAAGCTTTCTTT.